The present entry profiles one T cell receptor (beta chain) with its context. What it binds is unknown. The sample belongs to a study of blood T cells in healthy people across ages. The overall study: The capture of about one barcoded beta molecule per two T cells was achieved by template switching. General observations from the study: Naive T cell percentage showed a strong correlation with the diversity of TCR beta.

The people who gave samples were healthy Caucasians from Russia, aged about 6 to 100. Using a J-beta primer mix together with a sample-barcoded 5' primer, a second PCR was run for roughly 6 to 12 cycles. MiXCR, applied by TCRdb to the 5' RACE reads, yields one record per CDR3 protein. The sample yields 700,000 or so distinct CDR3 sequences, 22% seen once. V was clipped by 0 bases and J by 4 bases; unmatched bases: 6. Germline CDR1 is SGDLS and CDR2 is YYNGEE. The CDR3 loop spans 16 amino acids. The rearrangement links TRBV9 to TRBJ1-3; TRBD1 aligns across 8 bases. Specimen: blood. The TCR comes from a man between 65 and 85 years old in good health. The CDR3 DNA reads TGTGCCAGCAGCGTAGGGACAGGGTCTTCAGGAAACACCATATATTTT. Translated, it gives CASSVGTGSSGNTIYF.